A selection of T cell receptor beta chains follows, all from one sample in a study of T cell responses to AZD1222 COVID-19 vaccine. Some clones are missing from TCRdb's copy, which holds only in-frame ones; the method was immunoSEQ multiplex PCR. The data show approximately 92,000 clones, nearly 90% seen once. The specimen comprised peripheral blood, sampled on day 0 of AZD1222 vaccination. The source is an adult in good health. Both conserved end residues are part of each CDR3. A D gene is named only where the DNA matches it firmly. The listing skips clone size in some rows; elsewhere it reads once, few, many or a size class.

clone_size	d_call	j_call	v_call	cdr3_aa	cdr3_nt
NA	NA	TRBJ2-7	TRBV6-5	CASSLYEQYF	TGTGCCAGCAGTCTCTACGAGCAGTACTTC
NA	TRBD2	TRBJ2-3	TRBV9	CATTRGLASTDTQYF	TGTGCCACCACAAGGGGACTAGCGAGTACAGATACGCAGTATTTT
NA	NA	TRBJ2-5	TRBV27	CASSPTPAIAQETQYF	TGTGCCAGCAGTCCAACCCCCGCGATCGCTCAAGAGACCCAGTACTTC
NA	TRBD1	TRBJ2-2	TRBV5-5	CASTWGQATGELFF	TGTGCCAGCACCTGGGGACAGGCCACCGGGGAGCTGTTTTTT
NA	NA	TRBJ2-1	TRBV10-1	CASRRGKNEQFF	TGCGCCAGCAGACGGGGGAAGAATGAGCAGTTCTTC
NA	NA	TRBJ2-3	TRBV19	CASSIAGTGVRDTQYF	TGTGCCAGTAGTATAGCAGGGACGGGGGTAAGGGATACGCAGTATTTT
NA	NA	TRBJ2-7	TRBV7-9	CASSPRQVAKDYAEQYF	TGTGCCAGCAGCCCGAGACAGGTAGCGAAAGACTACGCCGAGCAGTACTTC
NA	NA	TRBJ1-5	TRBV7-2	CASSGDLHQPQHF	TGTGCCAGCAGCGGGGACTTACATCAGCCCCAGCATTTT
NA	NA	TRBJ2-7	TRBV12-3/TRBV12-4	CASSRGYSYEQYF	TGTGCCAGCAGTAGGGGCTACTCCTACGAGCAGTACTTC
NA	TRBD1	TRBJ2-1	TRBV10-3	CAVWDRGSVNEQFF	TGTGCCGTTTGGGACAGGGGGTCGGTAAATGAGCAGTTCTTC
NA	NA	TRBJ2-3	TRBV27	CASTPGGYRLAASTDTQYF	TGTGCCAGCACTCCCGGGGGATACCGGCTAGCAGCTAGCACAGATACGCAGTATTTT
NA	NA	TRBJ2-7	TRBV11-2	CASSLDPGVGEQYF	TGTGCCAGCAGCTTAGATCCAGGGGTTGGCGAGCAGTACTTC
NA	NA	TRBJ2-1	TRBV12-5	CASGLVRGSISYNEQFF	TGTGCTAGTGGTTTGGTCAGAGGCTCTATTTCCTACAATGAGCAGTTCTTC
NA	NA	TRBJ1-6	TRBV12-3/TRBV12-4	CASGVRGSPLHF	TGTGCCAGCGGAGTCAGGGGCTCACCCCTCCACTTT
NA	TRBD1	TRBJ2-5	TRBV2	CASLYQRTGGAAATQYF	TGTGCCAGCCTTTACCAAAGGACAGGGGGCGCGGCGGCGACCCAGTACTTC
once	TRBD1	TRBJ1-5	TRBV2	CASSERTGSNQPQHF	TGTGCCAGCAGTGAGAGGACAGGGAGCAATCAGCCCCAGCATTTT
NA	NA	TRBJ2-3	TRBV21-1	CASSGPGHRRWGSSTDTQYF	TGTGCCAGCAGCGGACCGGGACACCGCCGATGGGGCTCTAGCACAGATACGCAGTATTTT
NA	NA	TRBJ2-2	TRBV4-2	CASSQGGAGTGELFF	TGTGCCAGCAGCCAAGGGGGGGCGGGCACCGGGGAGCTGTTTTTT
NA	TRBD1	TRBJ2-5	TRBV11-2	CASSLGLRGHETQYF	TGTGCCAGCAGCTTAGGACTCAGGGGGCATGAGACCCAGTACTTC
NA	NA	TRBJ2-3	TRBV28	CASRLTSRTDTQYF	TGTGCCAGCCGACTCACTAGCCGCACAGATACGCAGTATTTT
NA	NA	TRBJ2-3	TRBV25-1	CASSPLGRDTQYF	TGTGCCAGCAGCCCCCTAGGGAGGGATACGCAGTATTTT
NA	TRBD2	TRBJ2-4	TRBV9	CASSVGGGKNIQYF	TGTGCCAGCAGCGTAGGGGGAGGGAAAAACATTCAGTACTTC
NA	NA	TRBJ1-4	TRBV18	CASSHTARQYNEKLFF	TGTGCCAGCTCACATACCGCGAGACAGTATAATGAAAAACTGTTTTTT
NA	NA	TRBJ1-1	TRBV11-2	CASSLDPVPSSEAFF	TGTGCCAGCAGCTTAGATCCGGTCCCCTCTTCTGAAGCTTTCTTT
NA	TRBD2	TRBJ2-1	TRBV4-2	CASSQDRLASYNEQFF	TGTGCCAGCAGCCAAGATAGACTAGCGTCCTACAATGAGCAGTTCTTC
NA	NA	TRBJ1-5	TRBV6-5	CASSYSLGAKPQHF	TGTGCCAGCAGTTACTCGCTGGGGGCTAAGCCCCAGCATTTT
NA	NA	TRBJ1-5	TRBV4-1	CASSQPLGTQHF	TGCGCCAGCAGCCAGCCCCTAGGGACCCAGCATTTT
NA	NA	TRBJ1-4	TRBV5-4	CASSLSQNNEKLFF	TGTGCCAGCAGCTTGAGCCAAAATAATGAAAAACTGTTTTTT
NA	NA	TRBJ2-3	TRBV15	CATSRGRDGVGSDTQYF	TGTGCCACCAGCAGAGGACGGGACGGGGTAGGGTCAGATACGCAGTATTTT
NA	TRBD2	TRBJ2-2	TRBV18	CASSLAANTGELFF	TGTGCCAGCTCTCTAGCGGCGAACACCGGGGAGCTGTTTTTT
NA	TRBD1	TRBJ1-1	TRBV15	CATSVDRGKGNTEAFF	TGTGCCACCAGCGTAGACAGGGGCAAGGGGAACACTGAAGCTTTCTTT
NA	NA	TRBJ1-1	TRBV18	CASSPERTGNTEAFF	TGTGCCAGCTCACCCGAAAGAACAGGGAACACTGAAGCTTTCTTT
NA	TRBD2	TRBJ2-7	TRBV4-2	CASSQFLAGYKGAYEQYF	TGTGCCAGCAGCCAATTCCTAGCGGGCTACAAGGGGGCCTACGAGCAGTACTTC
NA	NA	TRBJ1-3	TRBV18	CASSPMPIGDLTGNTIYF	TGTGCCAGCTCACCAATGCCCATTGGAGACTTAACTGGAAACACCATATATTTT
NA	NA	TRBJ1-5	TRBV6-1	CASSQVAQGQPQHF	TGTGCCAGCAGCCAGGTTGCTCAGGGTCAGCCCCAGCATTTT
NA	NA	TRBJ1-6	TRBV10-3	CAISESIISGAYNSPLHF	TGTGCCATCAGTGAGTCCATTATTTCCGGCGCCTATAATTCACCCCTCCACTTT
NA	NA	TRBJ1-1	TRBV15	CAIAGGSTEAFF	TGTGCCATTGCGGGTGGTAGCACTGAAGCTTTCTTT
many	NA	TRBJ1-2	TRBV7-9	CASSPTVLYGYTF	TGTGCCAGCAGCCCGACAGTCCTCTATGGCTACACCTTC
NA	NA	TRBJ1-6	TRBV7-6	CASSLNILNSPLHF	TGTGCCAGCAGCTTAAACATCCTCAATTCACCCCTCCACTTT
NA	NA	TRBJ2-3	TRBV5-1	CASSLAADTQYF	TGTGCCAGCAGCTTGGCGGCAGATACGCAGTATTTT
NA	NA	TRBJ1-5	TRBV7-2	CASSLGGQPQHF	TGTGCCAGCAGCTTAGGAGGGCAGCCCCAGCATTTT
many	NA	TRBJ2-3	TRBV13	CASSLRVDTQYF	TGTGCCAGCAGCCTCCGGGTAGATACGCAGTATTTT
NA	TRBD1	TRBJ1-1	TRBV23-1	CASSRSQGGTEAFF	TGCGCCAGCAGCCGGTCACAGGGGGGAACTGAAGCTTTCTTT
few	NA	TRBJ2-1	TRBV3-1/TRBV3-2	CASSPDSRTTYNEQFF	TGTGCCAGCAGCCCAGATTCGAGGACTACTTACAATGAGCAGTTCTTC
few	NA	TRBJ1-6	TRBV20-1	CSASRVGNSPLHF	TGCAGTGCTAGTCGGGTGGGTAATTCACCCCTCCACTTT
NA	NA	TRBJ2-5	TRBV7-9	CASREGETQYF	TGTGCCAGCAGAGAAGGGGAGACCCAGTACTTC
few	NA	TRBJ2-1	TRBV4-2	CASSHKGPGGFEQFF	TGTGCCAGCAGCCATAAGGGTCCGGGCGGATTTGAGCAGTTCTTC
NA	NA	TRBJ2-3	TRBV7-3	CASSPSALDTQYF	TGTGCCAGCAGCCCCAGTGCTCTAGATACGCAGTATTTT
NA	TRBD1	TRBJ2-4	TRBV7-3	CASSPGGGATNIQYF	TGTGCCAGCAGCCCAGGGGGCGGGGCTACAAACATTCAGTACTTC
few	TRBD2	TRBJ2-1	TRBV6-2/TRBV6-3	CASSPTSKRVDEQFF	TGTGCCAGCAGTCCGACTAGCAAAAGGGTCGATGAGCAGTTCTTC
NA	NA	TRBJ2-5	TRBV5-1	CASSPNGQKQETQYF	TGTGCCAGCAGCCCTAATGGACAGAAACAAGAGACCCAGTACTTC